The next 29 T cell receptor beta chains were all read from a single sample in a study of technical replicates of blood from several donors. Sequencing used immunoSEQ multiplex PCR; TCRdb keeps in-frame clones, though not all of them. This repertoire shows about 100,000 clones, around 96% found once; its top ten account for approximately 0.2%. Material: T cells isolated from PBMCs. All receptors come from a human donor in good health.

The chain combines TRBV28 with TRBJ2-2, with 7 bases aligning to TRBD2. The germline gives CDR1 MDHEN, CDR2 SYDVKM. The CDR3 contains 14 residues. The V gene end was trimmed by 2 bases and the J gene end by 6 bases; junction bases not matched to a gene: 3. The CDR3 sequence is CASSLGEGAGELFF. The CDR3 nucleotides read TGTGCCAGCAGTTTAGGGGAGGGTGCCGGGGAGCTGTTTTTT.

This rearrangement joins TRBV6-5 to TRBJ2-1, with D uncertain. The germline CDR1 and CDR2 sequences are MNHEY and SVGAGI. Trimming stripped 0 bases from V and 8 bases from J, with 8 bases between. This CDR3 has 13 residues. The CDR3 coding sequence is TGTGCCAGCAGTTACTCCAGTAACGATGAGCAGTTCTTC. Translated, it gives CASSYSSNDEQFF.

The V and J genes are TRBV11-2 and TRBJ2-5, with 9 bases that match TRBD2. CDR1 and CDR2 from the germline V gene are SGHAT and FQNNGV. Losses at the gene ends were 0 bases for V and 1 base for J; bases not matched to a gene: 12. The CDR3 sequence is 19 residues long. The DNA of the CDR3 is TGTGCCAGCAGCTTAGAGGTACGGCTAGCGGGAACCCTCCAAGAGACCCAGTACTTC. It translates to CASSLEVRLAGTLQETQYF.

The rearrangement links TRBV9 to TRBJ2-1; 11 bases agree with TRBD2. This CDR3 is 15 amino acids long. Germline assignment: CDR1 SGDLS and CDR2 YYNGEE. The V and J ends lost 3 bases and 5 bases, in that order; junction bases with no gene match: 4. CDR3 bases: TGTGCCAGCAGCGGTAGCGGGGGGGAGGACAATGAGCAGTTCTTC. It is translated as CASSGSGGEDNEQFF.

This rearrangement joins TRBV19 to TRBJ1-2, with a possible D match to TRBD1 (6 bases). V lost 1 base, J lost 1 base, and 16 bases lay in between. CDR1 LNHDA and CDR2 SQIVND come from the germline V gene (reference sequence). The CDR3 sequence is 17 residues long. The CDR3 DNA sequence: TGTGCCAGTAGTATAGTTGCCGGGACAAAAATTAACTATGGCTACACCTTC. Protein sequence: CASSIVAGTKINYGYTF. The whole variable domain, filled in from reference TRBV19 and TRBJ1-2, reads DGGITQSPKYLFRKEGQNVTLSCEQNLNHDAMYWYRQDPGQGLRLIYYSQIVNDFQKGDIAEGYSVSREKKESFPLTVTSAQKNPTAFYLCASSIVAGTKINYGYTFGSGTRLTVV.

CDR3 nucleotide sequence: TGTGCCAGCACTCCCCAGCAGGGACTAGCGCGCTACGAGCAGTACTTC. Its protein product is CASTPQQGLARYEQYF. The chain has TRBV28 and TRBJ2-7, with TRBD2 matching over 10 bases. Germline values: CDR1 MDHEN, CDR2 SYDVKM. The CDR3 covers 16 residues. V dropped 7 bases and J dropped 3; count of bases not matched to a gene: 12.

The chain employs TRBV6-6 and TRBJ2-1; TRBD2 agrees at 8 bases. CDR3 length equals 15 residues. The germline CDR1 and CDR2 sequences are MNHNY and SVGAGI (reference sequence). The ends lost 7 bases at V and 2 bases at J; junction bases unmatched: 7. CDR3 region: CASMRGAVPYNEQFF. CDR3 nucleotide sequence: TGTGCCAGCATGCGGGGGGCAGTCCCCTACAATGAGCAGTTCTTC.

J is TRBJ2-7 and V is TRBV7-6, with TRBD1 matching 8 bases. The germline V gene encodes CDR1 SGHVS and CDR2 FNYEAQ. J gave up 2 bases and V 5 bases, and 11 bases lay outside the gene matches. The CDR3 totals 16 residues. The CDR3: CASSPTQGALTYEQYF. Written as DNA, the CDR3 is TGTGCCAGCAGCCCGACCCAGGGGGCTTTGACCTACGAGCAGTACTTC.

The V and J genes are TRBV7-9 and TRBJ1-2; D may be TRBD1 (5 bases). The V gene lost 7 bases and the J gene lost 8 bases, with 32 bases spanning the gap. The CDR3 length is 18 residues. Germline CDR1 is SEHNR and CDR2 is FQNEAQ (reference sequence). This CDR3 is CASTNRGSQAGFIKGYTF. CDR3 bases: TGTGCCAGCACCAATAGGGGCTCACAGGCAGGGTTCATCAAGGGCTACACCTTC.

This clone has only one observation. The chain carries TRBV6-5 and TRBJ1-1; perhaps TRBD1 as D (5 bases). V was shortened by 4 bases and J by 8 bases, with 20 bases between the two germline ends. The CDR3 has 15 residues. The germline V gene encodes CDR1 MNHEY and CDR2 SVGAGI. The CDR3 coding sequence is TGTGCCAGCAGTTCCCCGGCGGAGGGGTATGAAGAAGCTTTCTTT. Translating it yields CASSSPAEGYEEAFF.

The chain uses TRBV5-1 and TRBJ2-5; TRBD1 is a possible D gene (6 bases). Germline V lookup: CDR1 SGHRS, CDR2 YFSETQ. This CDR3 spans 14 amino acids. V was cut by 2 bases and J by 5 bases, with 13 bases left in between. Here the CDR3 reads CASSLTPGVETQYF. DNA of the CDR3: TGCGCCAGCAGCTTAACCCCAGGGGTGGAGACCCAGTACTTC.

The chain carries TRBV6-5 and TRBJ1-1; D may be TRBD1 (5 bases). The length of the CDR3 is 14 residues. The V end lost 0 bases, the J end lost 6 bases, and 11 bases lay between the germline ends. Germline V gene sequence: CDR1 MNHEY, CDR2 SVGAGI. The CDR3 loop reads CASSYSIGVAEAFF. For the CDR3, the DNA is TGTGCCAGCAGTTACTCGATAGGGGTGGCTGAAGCTTTCTTT.

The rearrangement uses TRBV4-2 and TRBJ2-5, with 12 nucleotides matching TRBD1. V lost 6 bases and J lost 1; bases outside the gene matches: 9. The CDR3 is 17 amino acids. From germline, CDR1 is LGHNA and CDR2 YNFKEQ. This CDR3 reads CASRKHTGQGAQETQYF. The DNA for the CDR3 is TGTGCCAGCAGGAAACATACGGGACAGGGGGCCCAAGAGACCCAGTACTTC.

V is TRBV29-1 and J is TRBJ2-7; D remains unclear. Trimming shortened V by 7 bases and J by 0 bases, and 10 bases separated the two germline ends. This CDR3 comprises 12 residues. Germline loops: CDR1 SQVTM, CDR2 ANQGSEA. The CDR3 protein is CSGRQDSYEQYF. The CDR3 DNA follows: TGCAGCGGTAGACAAGACTCCTACGAGCAGTACTTC.

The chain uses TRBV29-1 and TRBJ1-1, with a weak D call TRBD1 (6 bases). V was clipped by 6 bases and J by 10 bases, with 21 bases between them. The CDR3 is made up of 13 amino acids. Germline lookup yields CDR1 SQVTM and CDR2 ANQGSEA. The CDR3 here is CSVTTGSAIGAFF. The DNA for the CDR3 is TGCAGCGTGACAACAGGGTCGGCTATTGGAGCTTTCTTT.

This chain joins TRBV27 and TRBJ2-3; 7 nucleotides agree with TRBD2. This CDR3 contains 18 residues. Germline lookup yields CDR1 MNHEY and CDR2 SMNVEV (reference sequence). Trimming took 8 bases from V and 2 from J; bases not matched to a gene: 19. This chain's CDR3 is CASRGRDRAGLYTDTQYF. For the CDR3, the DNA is TGTGCCAGCCGCGGGAGAGATAGAGCGGGGCTTTACACAGATACGCAGTATTTT.

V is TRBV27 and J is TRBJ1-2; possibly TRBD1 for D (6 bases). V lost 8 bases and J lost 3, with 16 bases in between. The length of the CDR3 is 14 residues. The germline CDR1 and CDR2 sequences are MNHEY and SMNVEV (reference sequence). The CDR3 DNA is TGTGCCAGCCGGGGTGGGGGCTGGGACTATGGCTACACCTTC. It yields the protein CASRGGGWDYGYTF.

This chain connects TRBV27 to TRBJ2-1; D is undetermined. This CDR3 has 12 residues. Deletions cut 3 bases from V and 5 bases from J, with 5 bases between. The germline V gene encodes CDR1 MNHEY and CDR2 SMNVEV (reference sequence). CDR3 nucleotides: TGTGCCAGCAGTTTTGGGCACAATGAGCAGTTCTTC. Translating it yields CASSFGHNEQFF.

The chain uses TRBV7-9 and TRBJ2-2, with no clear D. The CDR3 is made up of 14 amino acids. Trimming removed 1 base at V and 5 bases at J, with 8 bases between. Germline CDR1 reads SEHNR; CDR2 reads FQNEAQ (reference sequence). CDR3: CASSLVVGTGELFF. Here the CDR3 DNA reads TGTGCCAGCAGCTTAGTGGTCGGGACCGGGGAGCTGTTTTTT.

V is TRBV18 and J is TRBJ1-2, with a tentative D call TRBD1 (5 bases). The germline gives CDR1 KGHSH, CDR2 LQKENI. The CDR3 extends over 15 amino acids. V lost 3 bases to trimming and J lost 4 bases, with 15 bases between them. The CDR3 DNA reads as TGTGCCAGCTCACCCCCAGCGGGGGTGGGCTATGGCTACACCTTC. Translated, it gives CASSPPAGVGYGYTF.

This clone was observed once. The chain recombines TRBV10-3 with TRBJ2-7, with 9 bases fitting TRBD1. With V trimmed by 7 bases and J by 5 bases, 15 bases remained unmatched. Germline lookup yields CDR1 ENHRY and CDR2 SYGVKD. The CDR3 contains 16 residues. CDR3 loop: CAIMASSGQGSHEQYF. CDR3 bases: TGTGCCATCATGGCCAGTTCGGGACAGGGTTCCCACGAGCAGTACTTC.

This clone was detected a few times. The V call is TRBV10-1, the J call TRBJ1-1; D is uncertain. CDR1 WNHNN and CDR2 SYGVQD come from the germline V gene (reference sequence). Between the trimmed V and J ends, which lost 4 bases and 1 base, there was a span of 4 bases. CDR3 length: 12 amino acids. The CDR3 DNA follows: TGCGCCAGCAGTGCAGAGAACACTGAAGCTTTCTTT. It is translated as CASSAENTEAFF.

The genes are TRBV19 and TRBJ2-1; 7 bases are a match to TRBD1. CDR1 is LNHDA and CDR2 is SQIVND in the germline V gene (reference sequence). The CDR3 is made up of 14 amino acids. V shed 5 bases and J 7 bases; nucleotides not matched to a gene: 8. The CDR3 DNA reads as TGTGCCAGTAGTTTTGGACAGGACAATAATGAGCAGTTCTTC. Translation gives CASSFGQDNNEQFF.

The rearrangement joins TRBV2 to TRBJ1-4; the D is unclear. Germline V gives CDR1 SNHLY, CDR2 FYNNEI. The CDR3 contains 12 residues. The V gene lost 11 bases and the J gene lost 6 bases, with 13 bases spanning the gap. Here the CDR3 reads CASSPRYEKLFF. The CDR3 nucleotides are TGTGCCTCTAGTCCCCGGTATGAAAAACTGTTTTTT.

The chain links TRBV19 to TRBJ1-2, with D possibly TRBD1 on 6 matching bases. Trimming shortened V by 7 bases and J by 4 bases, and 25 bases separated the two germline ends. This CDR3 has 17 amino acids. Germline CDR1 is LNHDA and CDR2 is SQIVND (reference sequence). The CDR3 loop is CASIPQGLDGQFYGYTF. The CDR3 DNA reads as TGTGCCAGTATCCCACAGGGCTTAGACGGACAGTTCTATGGCTACACCTTC.

The CDR3 loop is CASSPSGSPSYGYTF. The CDR3 region has the DNA TGCGCCAGCTCCCCATCGGGGTCCCCCTCTTATGGCTACACCTTC. This chain uses TRBV5-1 with TRBJ1-2; unclear D gene. CDR1 and CDR2 (germline): SGHRS, YFSETQ. This CDR3 has 15 amino acids. V shed 7 bases and J shed 5 bases, with 21 bases lying between them.

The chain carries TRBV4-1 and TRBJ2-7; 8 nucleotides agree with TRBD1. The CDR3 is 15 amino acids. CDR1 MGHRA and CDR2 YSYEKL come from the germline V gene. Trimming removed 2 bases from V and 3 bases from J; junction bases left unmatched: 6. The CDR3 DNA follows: TGCGCCAGCAGCCAATTAGGACAGGGATACTACGAGCAGTACTTC. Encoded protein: CASSQLGQGYYEQYF.

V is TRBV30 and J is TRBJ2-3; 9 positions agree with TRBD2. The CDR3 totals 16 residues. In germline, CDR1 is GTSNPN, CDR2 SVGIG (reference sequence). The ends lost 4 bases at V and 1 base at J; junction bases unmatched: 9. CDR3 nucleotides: TGTGCCTGGAATTGGGCTAGCGGGGCGGGCACAGATACGCAGTATTTT. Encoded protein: CAWNWASGAGTDTQYF. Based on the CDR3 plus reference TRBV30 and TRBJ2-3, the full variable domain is SQTIHQWPATLVQPVGSPLSLECTVEGTSNPNLYWYRQAAGRGLQLLFYSVGIGQISSEVPQNLSASRPQDRQFILSSKKLLLSDSGFYLCAWNWASGAGTDTQYFGPGTRLTVL.

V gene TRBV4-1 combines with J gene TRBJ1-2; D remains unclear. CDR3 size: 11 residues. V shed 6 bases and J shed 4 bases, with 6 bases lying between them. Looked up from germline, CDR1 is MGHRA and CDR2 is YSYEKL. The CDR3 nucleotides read TGCGCCAGCAGGGGGAGCTATGGCTACACCTTC. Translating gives CASRGSYGYTF.